These 16 T cell receptor beta chains came from one sample sequenced in a study of T cells in Graves' hyperthyroidism and ophthalmopathy. There were TCR beta CDR3 regions amplified from RNA transcripts. When the TCR CDR3 underwent first-round RT-PCR, the HTBI primer set was used. TCRdb ran MiXCR on the multiplex PCR reads and lists one entry per CDR3 protein. The sample gives roughly 710,000 distinct CDR3 sequences, just over 35% of which show up once; more than 25% is in the top ten. The material sequenced was blood. These receptors originate from a woman in her thirties or forties with Graves' hyperthyroidism.

A few counts support this clonotype. This chain uses TRBV7-2 with TRBJ1-2, with D possibly matching TRBD1 (6 bases). V lost 3 bases and J 2 bases, leaving 13 bases between the germline ends. Germline assignment: CDR1 SGHTA and CDR2 FQGNSA. The CDR3 covers 15 residues. The CDR3, as DNA: TGTGCCAGCAGCTTTCCCCAGGGGAGCAACTATGGCTACACCTTC. Protein product: CASSFPQGSNYGYTF.

V is TRBV2 and J is TRBJ2-7; 7 bases line up with TRBD1. The CDR3 consists of 12 residues. Looked up from germline, CDR1 is SNHLY and CDR2 is FYNNEI. The V segment lost 8 bases and the J segment 2 bases; nucleotides outside the gene matches: 3. The CDR3 sequence: CASRDSAYEQYF. CDR3 coding DNA: TGTGCCAGCCGGGACAGTGCCTACGAGCAGTACTTC.

This clonotype occurred a few times. The chain couples TRBV7-9 to TRBJ2-5; D is uncertain. This CDR3 has 15 amino acids. Germline values: CDR1 SEHNR, CDR2 FQNEAQ (reference sequence). V lost 2 bases and J lost 3, with 13 bases in between. The CDR3 DNA sequence: TGTGCCAGCAGCTTATCCCCAACAGTCAAAGAGACCCAGTACTTC. It specifies CASSLSPTVKETQYF.

The CDR3 reads CASSQEGGWSEKLFF. Written as DNA, the CDR3 is TGTGCCAGCAGCCAAGAGGGGGGCTGGAGCGAAAAACTGTTTTTT. The chain uses TRBV14 and TRBJ1-4, with D possibly being TRBD1 (6 bases). Trimming left V 0 bases short and J 8 bases short, with 13 bases between. Germline V gene sequence: CDR1 SGHDN, CDR2 FVKESK. The CDR3 sequence is 15 residues long.

This clonotype has at least ten counts. The rearrangement links TRBV7-9 to TRBJ1-4, with D unresolved. Germline CDR1 SEHNR, CDR2 FQNEAQ (reference sequence). V dropped 2 bases and J dropped 5 bases, with 6 bases sitting between them. The CDR3 spans 13 residues. The CDR3 protein is CASSLRGNEKLFF. In nucleotides, the CDR3 is TGTGCCAGCAGCTTACGAGGGAATGAAAAACTGTTTTTT.

This clonotype was seen a few times. The J gene is TRBJ2-7, the V gene TRBV12-3 or TRBV12-4; 11 bases line up with TRBD2. V was clipped by 5 bases and J by 5 bases; unmatched bases: 8. The CDR3 spans 15 residues. The CDR3 spells CASSKKLAGVDEQYF. Written as DNA, the CDR3 is TGTGCCAGCAGTAAAAAACTAGCGGGAGTGGACGAGCAGTACTTC.

Of note for this clonotype: A much larger clone differs by one base, so this may be a read error. The chain combines TRBV15 with TRBJ1-1; D not resolved. V gave up 0 bases and J gave up 6 bases, with 14 bases separating them. The germline V gene has CDR1 LNHNV and CDR2 YYDKDF (reference sequence). The CDR3 contains 15 residues. CDR3: CATSRDGGEPAEAFF. Here the CDR3 DNA reads TGTGCCACCAGCAGAGATGGCGGGGAGCCGGCTGAAGCTTTCTTT.

The sample holds a few counts of this clonotype. The chain uses TRBV12-3 or TRBV12-4 and TRBJ2-7, with unresolved D. The CDR3 is 13 residues long. V was trimmed by 4 bases and J by 4 bases, leaving 11 bases between them. DNA for the CDR3: TGTGCCAGCAGTTCGTTGTGGAAGTACGAGCAGTACTTC. Amino acids: CASSSLWKYEQYF.

This clonotype was seen ten or more times. This chain connects TRBV12-3 or TRBV12-4 to TRBJ1-1; D is possibly TRBD1 (6 bases). V was clipped by 6 bases and J by 11 bases, with 16 bases between them. This CDR3 is built from 12 residues. This chain's CDR3 is CASSLDRSKAFF. The CDR3 coding sequence is TGTGCCAGCAGCCTCGACAGGAGTAAGGCTTTCTTT.

This clonotype showed up many times. The CDR3 DNA follows: TGTGCCAGCCGACAGGGAGGCACTGAAGCTTTCTTT. Its protein product is CASRQGGTEAFF. The gene calls are TRBV19 and TRBJ1-1; 7 bases fit TRBD1. This CDR3 contains 12 residues. Germline V gene sequence: CDR1 LNHDA, CDR2 SQIVND (reference sequence). The junction had 5 bases not matched to a gene; V was cut back by 9 bases and J by 4 bases. Based on the CDR3 plus reference TRBV19 and TRBJ1-1, the full variable domain is DGGITQSPKYLFRKEGQNVTLSCEQNLNHDAMYWYRQDPGQGLRLIYYSQIVNDFQKGDIAEGYSVSREKKESFPLTVTSAQKNPTAFYLCASRQGGTEAFFGQGTRLTVV.

A remark on this clonotype: One end of the junction fails to match germline, which may point to a read error. The DNA for the CDR3 is TGTGCCAGCACCCCGGACGGGAATTCAGCCCTCCACTTT. Translation gives CASTPDGNSALHF. The rearrangement links TRBV7-2 to TRBJ1-6; no clear D. CDR3 length: 13 residues. The germline CDR1 and CDR2 sequences are SGHTA and FQGNSA.

This chain uses TRBV27 with TRBJ2-5, with TRBD1 as a possible D gene (6 bases). V gave up 2 bases and J gave up 4 bases, with 20 bases separating them. Germline V gene data show CDR1 as MNHEY and CDR2 as SMNVEV (reference sequence). CDR3 size: 17 residues. This chain's CDR3 is CASSLTYPPGAGETQYF. The CDR3 DNA reads TGTGCCAGCAGTTTAACCTACCCTCCAGGGGCAGGAGAGACCCAGTACTTC.

This clonotype has ten or more counts. For the CDR3, the DNA is TGTGCCAGCAGCCCCCGGACAGGGGAGAACACCATATATTTT. Its translation is CASSPRTGENTIYF. The gene calls are TRBV7-9 and TRBJ1-3, with TRBD1 matching over 9 bases. CDR3 length: 14 amino acids. Germline V gene data show CDR1 as SEHNR and CDR2 as FQNEAQ (reference sequence). V lost 5 bases to trimming and J lost 7 bases; unmatched junction nucleotides: 6.

V and J are TRBV7-8 and TRBJ1-2; TRBD1 is a possible D gene (5 bases). The length of the CDR3 is 15 residues. Between the trimmed V and J ends, which lost 1 base and 7 bases, there was a span of 16 bases. Germline values: CDR1 SGHVS, CDR2 FQNEAQ. The CDR3, as DNA: TGTGCCAGCAGCTTAGTCTCCGGGGGAACGGGTGGCTACACCTTC. Translated, it gives CASSLVSGGTGGYTF.

The chain recombines TRBV7-2 with TRBJ1-1; TRBD1 aligns across 8 bases. Per germline, CDR1 SGHTA and CDR2 FQGNSA. The CDR3 contains 12 residues. V was clipped by 5 bases and J by 11 bases; unmatched bases: 7. The CDR3 DNA reads as TGTGCCAGCAGCGTGCCCCAGGGGGCCGCTTTCTTT. Amino acids: CASSVPQGAAFF. Together with reference TRBV7-2 and TRBJ1-1, the CDR3 gives the full variable domain: GAGVSQSPSNKVTEKGKDVELRCDPISGHTALYWYRQSLGQGLEFLIYFQGNSAPDKSGLPSDRFSAERTGGSVSTLTIQRTQQEDSAVYLCASSVPQGAAFFGQGTRLTVV.

This clonotype was seen a handful of times. The V and J genes are TRBV18 and TRBJ1-1, with D hard to call. Trimming left V 2 bases short and J 7 bases short, with 11 bases between. This CDR3 region has 13 residues. Looked up from germline, CDR1 is KGHSH and CDR2 is LQKENI. CDR3 DNA sequence: TGTGCCAGCTCACCATACTTGACGATTGAAGCTTTCTTT. Amino acids: CASSPYLTIEAFF.